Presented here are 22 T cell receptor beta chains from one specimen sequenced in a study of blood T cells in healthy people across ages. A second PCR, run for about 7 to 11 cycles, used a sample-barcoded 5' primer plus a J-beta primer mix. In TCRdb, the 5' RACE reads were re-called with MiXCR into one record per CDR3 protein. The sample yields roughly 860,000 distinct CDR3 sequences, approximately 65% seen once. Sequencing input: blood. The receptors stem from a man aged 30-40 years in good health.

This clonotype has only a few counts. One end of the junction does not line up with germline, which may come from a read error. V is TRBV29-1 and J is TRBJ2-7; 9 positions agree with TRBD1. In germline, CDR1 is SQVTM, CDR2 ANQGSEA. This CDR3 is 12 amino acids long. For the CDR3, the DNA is TGCAGCGTTCAAGACAGGGGGTACGAGCAGTACTTC. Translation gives CSVQDRGYEQYF.

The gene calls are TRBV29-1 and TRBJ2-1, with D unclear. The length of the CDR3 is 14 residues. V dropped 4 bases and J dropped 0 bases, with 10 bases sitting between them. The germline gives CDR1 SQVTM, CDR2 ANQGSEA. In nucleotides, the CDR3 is TGCAGCGTTGTGCGAGGAAGCTCCTACAATGAGCAGTTCTTC. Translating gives CSVVRGSSYNEQFF.

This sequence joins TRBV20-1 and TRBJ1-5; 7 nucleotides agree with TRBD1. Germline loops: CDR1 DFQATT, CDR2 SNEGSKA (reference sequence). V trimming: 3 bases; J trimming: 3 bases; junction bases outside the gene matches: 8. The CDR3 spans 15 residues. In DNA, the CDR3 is TGCAGTGCTAGCCGACAGGGACAGAACAATCAGCCCCAGCATTTT. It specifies CSASRQGQNNQPQHF.

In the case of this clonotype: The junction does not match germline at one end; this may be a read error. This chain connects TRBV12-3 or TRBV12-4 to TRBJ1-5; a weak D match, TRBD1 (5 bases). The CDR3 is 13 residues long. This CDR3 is CASSGQGNRPQHF. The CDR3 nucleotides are TGTGCCAGCAGTGGGCAGGGTAATCGGCCCCAGCATTTT.

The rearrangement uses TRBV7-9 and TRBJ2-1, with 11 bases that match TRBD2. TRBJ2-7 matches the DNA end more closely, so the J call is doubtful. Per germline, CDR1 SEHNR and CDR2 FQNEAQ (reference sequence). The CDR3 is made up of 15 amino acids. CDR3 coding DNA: TGTGCCAGCAGCCTCCGGACTAGCGGGTCCTACGAGCAGTACTTC. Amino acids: CASSLRTSGSYEQYF.

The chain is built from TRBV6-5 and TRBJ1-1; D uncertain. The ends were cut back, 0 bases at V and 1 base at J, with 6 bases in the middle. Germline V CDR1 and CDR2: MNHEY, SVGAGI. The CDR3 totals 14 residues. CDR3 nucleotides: TGTGCCAGCAGTTACTCCACAGAGAACACTGAAGCTTTCTTT. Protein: CASSYSTENTEAFF.

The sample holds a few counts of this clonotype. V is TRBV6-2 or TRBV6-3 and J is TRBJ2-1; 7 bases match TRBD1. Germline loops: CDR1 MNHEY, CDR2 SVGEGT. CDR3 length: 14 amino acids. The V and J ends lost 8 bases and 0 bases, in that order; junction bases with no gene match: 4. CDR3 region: CASLNRGSYNEQFF. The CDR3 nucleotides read TGTGCCAGCTTAAACAGGGGCTCCTACAATGAGCAGTTCTTC.

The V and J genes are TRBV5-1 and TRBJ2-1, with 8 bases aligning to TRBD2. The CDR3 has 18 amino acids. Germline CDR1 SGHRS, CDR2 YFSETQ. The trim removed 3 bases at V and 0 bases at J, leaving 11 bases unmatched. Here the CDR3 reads CASSSRGSGAHSYNEQFF. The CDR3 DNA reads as TGCGCCAGCAGCTCCCGGGGTAGCGGGGCCCACTCCTACAATGAGCAGTTCTTC.

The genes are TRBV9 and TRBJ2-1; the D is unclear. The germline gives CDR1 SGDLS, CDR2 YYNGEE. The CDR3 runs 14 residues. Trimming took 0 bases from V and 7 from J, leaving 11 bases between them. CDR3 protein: CASSVEGFVNEQFF. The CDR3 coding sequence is TGTGCCAGCAGCGTAGAGGGTTTCGTGAATGAGCAGTTCTTC.

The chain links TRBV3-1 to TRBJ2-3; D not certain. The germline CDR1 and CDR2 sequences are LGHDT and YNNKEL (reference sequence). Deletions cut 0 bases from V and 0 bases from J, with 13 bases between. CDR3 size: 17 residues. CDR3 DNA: TGTGCCAGCAGCCAAGACTGGAGCCGCCGGAGCACAGATACGCAGTATTTT. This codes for CASSQDWSRRSTDTQYF.

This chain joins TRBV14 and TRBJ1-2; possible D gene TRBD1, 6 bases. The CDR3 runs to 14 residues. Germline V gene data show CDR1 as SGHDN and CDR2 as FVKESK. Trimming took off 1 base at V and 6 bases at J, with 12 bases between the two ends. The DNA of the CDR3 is TGTGCCAGCAGCCAAGTTGACAGGAAAAATGGCTACACCTTC. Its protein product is CASSQVDRKNGYTF.

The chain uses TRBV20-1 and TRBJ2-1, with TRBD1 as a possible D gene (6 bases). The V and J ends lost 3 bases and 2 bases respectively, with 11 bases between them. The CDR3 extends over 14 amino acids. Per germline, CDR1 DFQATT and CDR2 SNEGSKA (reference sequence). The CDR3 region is CSASIQGTYNEQFF. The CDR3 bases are TGCAGTGCTAGCATCCAGGGGACCTACAATGAGCAGTTCTTC.

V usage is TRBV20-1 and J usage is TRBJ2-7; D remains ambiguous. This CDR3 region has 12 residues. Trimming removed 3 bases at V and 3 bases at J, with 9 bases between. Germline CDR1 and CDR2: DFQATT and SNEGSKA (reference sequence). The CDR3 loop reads CSASLAGYEQYF. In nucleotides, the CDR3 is TGCAGTGCTAGTCTGGCAGGCTACGAGCAGTACTTC.

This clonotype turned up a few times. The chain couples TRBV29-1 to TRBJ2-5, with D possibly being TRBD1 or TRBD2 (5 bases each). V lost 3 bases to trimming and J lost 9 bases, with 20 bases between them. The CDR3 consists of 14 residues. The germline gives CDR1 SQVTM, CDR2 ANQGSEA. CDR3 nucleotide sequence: TGCAGCGTTGATGGGACGGGCCAAATTGGGGCCCAGTACTTC. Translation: CSVDGTGQIGAQYF.

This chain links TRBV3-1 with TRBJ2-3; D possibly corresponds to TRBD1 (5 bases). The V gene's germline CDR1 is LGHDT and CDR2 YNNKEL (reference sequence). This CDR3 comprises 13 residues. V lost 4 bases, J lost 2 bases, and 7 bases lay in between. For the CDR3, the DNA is TGTGCCAGCAGCCTGGACACCACAGATACGCAGTATTTT. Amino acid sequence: CASSLDTTDTQYF.

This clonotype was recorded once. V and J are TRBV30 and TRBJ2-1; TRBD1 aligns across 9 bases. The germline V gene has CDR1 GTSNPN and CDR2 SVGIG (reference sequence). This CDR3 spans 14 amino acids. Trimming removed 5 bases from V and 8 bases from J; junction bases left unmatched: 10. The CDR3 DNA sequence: TGTGCCTGGGAGGGGACAGGGCGCCCCTATGAGCAGTTCTTC. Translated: CAWEGTGRPYEQFF.

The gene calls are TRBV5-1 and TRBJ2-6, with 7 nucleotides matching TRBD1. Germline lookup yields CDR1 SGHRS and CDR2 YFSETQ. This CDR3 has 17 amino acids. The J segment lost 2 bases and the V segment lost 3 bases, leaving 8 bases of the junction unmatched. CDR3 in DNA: TGCGCCAGCAGCTCAGACAGGGTGTCAGCTGGGGCCAACGTCCTGACTTTC. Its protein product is CASSSDRVSAGANVLTF.

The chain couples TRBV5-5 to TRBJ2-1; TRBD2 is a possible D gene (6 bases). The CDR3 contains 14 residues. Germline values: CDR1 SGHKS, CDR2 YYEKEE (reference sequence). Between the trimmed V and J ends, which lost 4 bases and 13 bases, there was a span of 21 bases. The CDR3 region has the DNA TGTGCCAGCAGCCAACCGCGGGACCCGAGACCCCAGTTCTTC. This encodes CASSQPRDPRPQFF.

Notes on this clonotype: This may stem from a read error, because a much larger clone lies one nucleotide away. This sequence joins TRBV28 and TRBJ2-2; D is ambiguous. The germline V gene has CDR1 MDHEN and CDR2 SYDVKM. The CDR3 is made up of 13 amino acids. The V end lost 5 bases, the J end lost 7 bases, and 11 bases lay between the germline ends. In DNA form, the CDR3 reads TGTGCCAGCAGTGCTGAAACCCTCGGGGAGCTGTTTTTT. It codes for CASSAETLGELFF.

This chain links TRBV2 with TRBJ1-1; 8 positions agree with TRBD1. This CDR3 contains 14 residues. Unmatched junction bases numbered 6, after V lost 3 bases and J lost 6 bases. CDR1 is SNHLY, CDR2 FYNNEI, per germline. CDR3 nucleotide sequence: TGTGCCAGCAGTGACGTCGGGGACAGGCCTGAAGCTTTCTTT. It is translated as CASSDVGDRPEAFF.

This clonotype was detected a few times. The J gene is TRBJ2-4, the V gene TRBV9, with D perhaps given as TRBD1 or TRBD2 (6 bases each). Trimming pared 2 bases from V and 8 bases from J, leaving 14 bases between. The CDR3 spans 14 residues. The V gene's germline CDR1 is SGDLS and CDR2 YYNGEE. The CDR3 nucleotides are TGTGCCAGCAGCGTGGGGGGCAGGGCGGACATTCAGTACTTC. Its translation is CASSVGGRADIQYF.

CDR3 in amino acids: CASNPHGSSYNEQFF. The CDR3 nucleotides read TGTGCCAGCAACCCACACGGGAGCTCCTACAATGAGCAGTTCTTC. J is TRBJ2-1 and V is TRBV12-3 or TRBV12-4, with D tentatively TRBD2 (6 bases). This CDR3 region has 15 residues. V was clipped by 7 bases and J by 0 bases, with 13 bases between them.